The clone carrying this T cell receptor beta chain was picked up a small number of times. Its matching antigen is unknown. These data originate in a study of post-analysis software for immune sequencing data. Study-level information: The patients showed relapsing-remitting, secondary progressive and progressive-relapsing multiple sclerosis courses. Study results and limitations: When patients were compared with controls, about five TRBV segments were more frequent, TRBV5-6, TRBV5-1 and TRBV20-1 among them. Batch-mates among the samples co-clustered strongly by F measure.

Each TCR beta cDNA library carried unique molecular identifiers. Yield was about 500,000 cDNA molecules from approximately 0.91 to 9.4 million T cells. One entry per CDR3 protein results from TCRdb running MiXCR on the PCR reads. The data show around 710,000 distinct CDR3 sequences, approximately 44% seen once. The CDR3 consists of 14 residues. Trimming shortened V by 10 bases and J by 4 bases, and 17 bases separated the two germline ends. In germline, CDR1 is MNHNS, CDR2 SASEGT. V is TRBV6-1 and J is TRBJ1-5; perhaps TRBD1 as D (5 bases). This sequence originates from a girl aged 10 to 17 with multiple sclerosis. The sequencing input was blood. The CDR3 reads CAITTTGQNQPQHF. CDR3 nucleotide sequence: TGTGCCATCACTACGACGGGGCAAAATCAGCCCCAGCATTTT.